This T cell receptor (beta chain) is from a study of cytomegalovirus exposure and HLA in healthy donors. Comments on this clone: Its specificity is unknown.

Trimming at V came to 0 bases and at J to 9 bases, leaving 6 bases not matched to a gene. Germline CDR1 reads MNHNY; CDR2 reads SVGAGI (reference sequence). The CDR3 sequence is 15 residues long. The study's findings and limits: More clonal expansion characterized HLA-associated TCR beta chains than equally common others in a later analysis. Available immune exposure information covered CMV serostatus only. In vitro experiments confirmed that three CMV-associated chains were specific for CMV antigens.

PCR used 60 Vbeta primers and 13 Jbeta primers. Authors' data handling: Per a later analysis, the number of unique TCR beta chains was about 80 million, of which roughly 11 million were shared. Here immunoSEQ multiplex PCR was the method, and the copy in TCRdb shows in-frame clones only, minus some. From that table come the V and J calls and clone size; the DNA was used to work out D and trimming. The table has around 170,000 clones, 82% seen once. Sequenced: PBMCs. The chain carries TRBV6-6 and TRBJ2-1, with 9 bases matching TRBD2. The TCR was taken from a young woman in good health and CMV-seronegative. This CDR3 reads CASSYSGGRALEQFF. The CDR3 nucleotides read TGTGCCAGCAGTTACTCCGGCGGGAGGGCCCTTGAGCAGTTCTTC.